Listed below are T cell receptor beta chains from one sample, sequenced in a study of blood T cell repertoires in COVID-19. The table came from immunoSEQ multiplex PCR; TCRdb's copy has only in-frame clones and leaves some out. Here the sample spans 130,000 to 150,000 clones, less than 90% being singletons. Sequenced material: peripheral blood. These receptors originate from a human donor in a cohort sampled during active COVID-19. Each CDR3 is given with its conserved first and last residue. Each record gives: clone size, J gene, V gene, D gene, CDR3 protein, CDR3 DNA. The D gene is left open where the match is weak. For some rows the clone size is stated as once, few or many, or as a class when expanded; others skip it.

size: NA
J: TRBJ1-2
V: TRBV4-3
D: TRBD1
CDR3: CASSQTLTGAGGYTF
DNA: TGCGCCAGCAGCCAGACCCTCACAGGGGCGGGGGGCTACACCTTC

size: once
J: TRBJ1-5
V: TRBV30
D: TRBD1
CDR3: CAWRSGTVNQPQHF
DNA: TGTGCCTGGCGATCAGGGACAGTCAATCAGCCCCAGCATTTT

size: NA
J: TRBJ2-5
V: TRBV7-3
D: TRBD1
CDR3: CASSLQGARETQYF
DNA: TGTGCCAGCAGCTTACAGGGGGCGCGGGAGACCCAGTACTTC

size: NA
J: TRBJ1-1
V: TRBV19
D: TRBD1
CDR3: CASSIPGQGARTEAFF
DNA: TGTGCCAGTAGTATCCCGGGACAGGGGGCGCGGACTGAAGCTTTCTTT

size: NA
J: TRBJ1-2
V: TRBV19
D: NA
CDR3: CASSLNAQGLVYGYTF
DNA: TGTGCCAGTAGTCTAAATGCCCAGGGGCTGGTATATGGCTACACCTTC

size: NA
J: TRBJ2-5
V: TRBV7-2
D: NA
CDR3: CASSLAGQGRETQYF
DNA: TGTGCCAGCAGCTTAGCAGGTCAGGGGAGAGAGACCCAGTACTTC

size: NA
J: TRBJ2-3
V: TRBV28
D: TRBD1
CDR3: CASSRDREVSTDTQYF
DNA: TGTGCCAGTTCCCGGGACAGGGAAGTCTCCACAGATACGCAGTATTTT

size: NA
J: TRBJ2-3
V: TRBV10-3
D: TRBD1
CDR3: CAISRDSATDTQYF
DNA: TGTGCCATCAGCCGGGACAGTGCCACAGATACGCAGTATTTT

size: NA
J: TRBJ1-1
V: TRBV5-4
D: TRBD1
CDR3: CASSQRTGITEAFF
DNA: TGTGCCAGCAGCCAGAGGACAGGGATCACTGAAGCTTTCTTT

size: NA
J: TRBJ2-1
V: TRBV29-1
D: NA
CDR3: CSGVRDNEQFF
DNA: TGCAGCGGGGTTCGGGACAATGAGCAGTTCTTC

size: NA
J: TRBJ2-3
V: TRBV11-2
D: NA
CDR3: CASSLDGSFTDTQYF
DNA: TGTGCCAGCAGCTTAGATGGTAGTTTCACAGATACGCAGTATTTT

size: few
J: TRBJ1-1
V: TRBV7-9
D: TRBD1
CDR3: CASSPGTGQGEAFF
DNA: TGTGCCAGCAGCCCCGGGACAGGGCAGGGTGAAGCTTTCTTT

size: once
J: TRBJ1-2
V: TRBV25-1
D: NA
CDR3: CASSEVASSRGYTF
DNA: TGTGCCAGCAGTGAAGTGGCCAGTTCTCGTGGCTACACCTTC

size: NA
J: TRBJ2-3
V: TRBV9
D: NA
CDR3: CASSVREETQYF
DNA: TGTGCCAGCAGCGTAAGAGAGGAAACGCAGTATTTT

size: NA
J: TRBJ1-6
V: TRBV9
D: NA
CDR3: CASSSSALRRNSPLHF
DNA: TGTGCCAGCAGCTCTTCCGCGCTGCGCAGGAATTCACCCCTCCACTTT

size: NA
J: TRBJ2-3
V: TRBV6-5
D: TRBD2
CDR3: CASSYGRGVSDTQYF
DNA: TGTGCCAGCAGTTACGGGCGGGGGGTGTCAGATACGCAGTATTTT

size: NA
J: TRBJ1-2
V: TRBV15
D: NA
CDR3: CATSRDPRTDYGYTF
DNA: TGTGCCACCAGCAGAGATCCCCGGACAGACTATGGCTACACCTTC

size: NA
J: TRBJ2-6
V: TRBV5-1
D: NA
CDR3: CASSRTGGLGGANVLTF
DNA: TGCGCCAGCAGCCGTACGGGGGGCCTGGGAGGGGCCAACGTCCTGACTTTC

size: NA
J: TRBJ1-1
V: TRBV18
D: NA
CDR3: CASSPQMAPNTEAFF
DNA: TGTGCCAGCTCACCTCAGATGGCCCCGAACACTGAAGCTTTCTTT

size: NA
J: TRBJ1-2
V: TRBV30
D: TRBD1
CDR3: CAWRLQGARNYGYTF
DNA: TGTGCCTGGAGACTCCAGGGGGCGCGAAACTATGGCTACACCTTC

size: NA
J: TRBJ2-3
V: TRBV5-1
D: NA
CDR3: CATKTGQSTDTQYF
DNA: TGCGCCACTAAAACAGGACAGAGCACAGATACGCAGTATTTT

size: NA
J: TRBJ1-5
V: TRBV19
D: NA
CDR3: CASSMEGGRGNQPQHF
DNA: TGTGCCAGTAGTATGGAGGGAGGGCGGGGAAACCAGCCCCAGCATTTT

size: NA
J: TRBJ2-2
V: TRBV5-6
D: NA
CDR3: CASSSGGSTGELFF
DNA: TGTGCCAGCAGCTCCGGGGGAAGCACCGGGGAGCTGTTTTTT

size: NA
J: TRBJ1-1
V: TRBV30
D: NA
CDR3: CAWIRNMNTEAFF
DNA: TGTGCCTGGATCCGCAACATGAACACTGAAGCTTTCTTT

size: few
J: TRBJ1-1
V: TRBV5-6
D: NA
CDR3: CASSRLRGAKGNTEAFF
DNA: TGTGCCAGCAGCCGTCTCCGGGGGGCTAAAGGGAACACTGAAGCTTTCTTT

size: NA
J: TRBJ1-5
V: TRBV30
D: TRBD1
CDR3: CAWSSFGTGPVQPQHF
DNA: TGTGCCTGGAGTTCCTTCGGGACAGGGCCGGTTCAGCCCCAGCATTTT

size: few
J: TRBJ2-7
V: TRBV13
D: TRBD1
CDR3: CASSLRVRGLHEQYF
DNA: TGTGCCAGCAGCTTAAGGGTCAGGGGGCTACACGAGCAGTACTTC

size: NA
J: TRBJ1-2
V: TRBV9
D: NA
CDR3: CASSVGGQATGYGYTF
DNA: TGTGCCAGCAGCGTAGGAGGGCAGGCGACTGGCTATGGCTACACCTTC

size: NA
J: TRBJ2-7
V: TRBV2
D: TRBD1
CDR3: CASNRGIYEQYF
DNA: TGTGCCAGCAACAGGGGGATCTACGAGCAGTACTTC

size: NA
J: TRBJ1-3
V: TRBV30
D: TRBD1
CDR3: CAWRGTGGHTIYF
DNA: TGTGCCTGGAGAGGGACAGGGGGGCACACCATATATTTT

size: NA
J: TRBJ1-3
V: TRBV11-2
D: NA
CDR3: CASSVGFSGNTIYF
DNA: TGTGCCAGCAGCGTAGGTTTCTCCGGAAACACCATATATTTT

size: NA
J: TRBJ1-1
V: TRBV5-5
D: TRBD1
CDR3: CASSPTGLSPEAFF
DNA: TGTGCCAGCAGCCCGACAGGGTTAAGTCCAGAAGCTTTCTTT

size: many
J: TRBJ2-1
V: TRBV11-2
D: TRBD2
CDR3: CASSWSGGANEQFF
DNA: TGTGCCAGCAGCTGGAGCGGGGGGGCGAATGAGCAGTTCTTC

size: many
J: TRBJ2-7
V: TRBV5-6
D: TRBD1
CDR3: CASSYQGVTSYEQYF
DNA: TGTGCCAGCAGCTATCAGGGGGTGACAAGCTACGAGCAGTACTTC

size: NA
J: TRBJ1-1
V: TRBV23-1
D: NA
CDR3: CASSQKGQRNTEAFF
DNA: TGCGCCAGCAGTCAAAAAGGACAGCGGAACACTGAAGCTTTCTTT

size: NA
J: TRBJ2-7
V: TRBV19
D: NA
CDR3: CASSQQGLSLGEQYF
DNA: TGTGCCAGTAGCCAACAGGGTCTGTCATTGGGGGAGCAGTACTTC

size: NA
J: TRBJ1-1
V: TRBV9
D: NA
CDR3: CASSPFSGGGGVAEAFF
DNA: TGTGCCAGCAGCCCCTTTTCGGGGGGAGGGGGTGTCGCTGAAGCTTTCTTT

size: NA
J: TRBJ1-1
V: TRBV27
D: NA
CDR3: CASSLQAGPNGRAEAFF
DNA: TGTGCCAGCAGTTTACAGGCAGGCCCTAACGGTAGAGCTGAAGCTTTCTTT

size: NA
J: TRBJ2-2
V: TRBV19
D: TRBD1
CDR3: CASRPTGVAGELFF
DNA: TGTGCCAGTAGGCCTACAGGGGTGGCCGGGGAGCTGTTTTTT

size: NA
J: TRBJ1-1
V: TRBV18
D: TRBD1
CDR3: CASSPQGAADTEAFF
DNA: TGTGCCAGCTCACCCCAGGGGGCGGCAGACACTGAAGCTTTCTTT

size: NA
J: TRBJ2-3
V: TRBV24-1
D: TRBD1
CDR3: CATSDPDRGQDTQYF
DNA: TGTGCCACCAGTGACCCTGACAGGGGCCAAGATACGCAGTATTTT

size: NA
J: TRBJ1-2
V: TRBV19
D: NA
CDR3: CASSIPGVGYGYTF
DNA: TGTGCCAGTAGTATTCCAGGGGTTGGCTATGGCTACACCTTC

size: few
J: TRBJ1-2
V: TRBV30
D: NA
CDR3: CAWGRAGSAYGYTF
DNA: TGTGCCTGGGGGCGGGCAGGATCCGCGTATGGCTACACCTTC

size: NA
J: TRBJ2-7
V: TRBV27
D: NA
CDR3: CASRRKQGYEQYF
DNA: TGTGCCAGCAGGCGTAAACAGGGATACGAGCAGTACTTC

size: many
J: TRBJ2-1
V: TRBV7-6
D: NA
CDR3: CASSQEGLIYNEQFF
DNA: TGTGCCAGCAGTCAGGAAGGACTTATCTACAATGAGCAGTTCTTC